This TCR beta chain was retrieved from a study of post-analysis software for immune sequencing data. Study-level information: As for disease course, relapsing-remitting, secondary progressive and progressive-relapsing multiple sclerosis were all included.

Researchers reported that TCR beta cDNA libraries carried unique molecular identifiers. MiXCR, run by TCRdb on the PCR reads, gives a single entry per CDR3 protein. Of approximately 250,000 distinct CDR3 sequences listed, 36% are singletons. This clonotype came up a few times. Its antigen is not identified. A read error may produce the germline difference seen at one junction end. In germline, CDR1 is SNHLY, CDR2 FYNNEI. The CDR3 runs 13 residues. Regarding the study as a whole: Multiple sclerosis patients had significantly lower normalized Chao1 diversity than controls. TRBV segments more frequent in patients than in controls numbered five and included TRBV5-6, TRBV5-1 and TRBV20-1. Batch-mates among the samples co-clustered strongly by F measure.

Input material: blood. The chain carries TRBV2 and TRBJ1-5; D unclear. This sequence was found in a girl aged 5-17 years with multiple sclerosis. The CDR3 DNA follows: TGTGCCGGCAGTGAACGGGGTAATCAGCCCCAGCATTTT. Amino acid sequence: CAGSERGNQPQHF.